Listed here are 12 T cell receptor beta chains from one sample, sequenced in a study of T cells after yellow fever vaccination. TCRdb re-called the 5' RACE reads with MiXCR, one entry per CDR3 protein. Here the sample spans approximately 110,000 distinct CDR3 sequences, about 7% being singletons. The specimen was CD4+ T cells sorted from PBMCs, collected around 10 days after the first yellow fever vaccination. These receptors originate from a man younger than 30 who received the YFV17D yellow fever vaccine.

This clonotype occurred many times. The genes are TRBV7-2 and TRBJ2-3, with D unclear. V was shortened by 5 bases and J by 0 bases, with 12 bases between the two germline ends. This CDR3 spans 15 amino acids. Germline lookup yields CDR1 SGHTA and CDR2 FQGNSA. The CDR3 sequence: CASSRTTASTDTQYF. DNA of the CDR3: TGTGCCAGCAGCCGGACGACGGCTAGCACAGATACGCAGTATTTT. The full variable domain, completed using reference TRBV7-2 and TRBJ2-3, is GAGVSQSPSNKVTEKGKDVELRCDPISGHTALYWYRQSLGQGLEFLIYFQGNSAPDKSGLPSDRFSAERTGGSVSTLTIQRTQQEDSAVYLCASSRTTASTDTQYFGPGTRLTVL.

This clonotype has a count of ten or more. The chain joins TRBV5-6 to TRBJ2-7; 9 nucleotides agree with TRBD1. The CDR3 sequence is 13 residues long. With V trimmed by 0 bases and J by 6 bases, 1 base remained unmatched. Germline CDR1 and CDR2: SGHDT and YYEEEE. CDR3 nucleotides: TGTGCCAGCAGCTTGGACAGGGGGCGCGAGCAGTACTTC. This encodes CASSLDRGREQYF. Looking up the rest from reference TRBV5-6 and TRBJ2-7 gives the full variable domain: DAGVTQSPTHLIKTRGQQVTLRCSPKSGHDTVSWYQQALGQGPQFIFQYYEEEERQRGNFPDRFSGHQFPNYSSELNVNALLLGDSALYLCASSLDRGREQYFGPGTRLTVT.

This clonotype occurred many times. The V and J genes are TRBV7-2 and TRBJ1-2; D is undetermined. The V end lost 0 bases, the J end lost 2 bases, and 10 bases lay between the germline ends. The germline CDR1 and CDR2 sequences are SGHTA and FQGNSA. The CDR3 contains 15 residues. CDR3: CASSLAPGPNYGYTF. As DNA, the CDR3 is TGTGCCAGCAGCTTAGCTCCAGGTCCGAACTATGGCTACACCTTC.

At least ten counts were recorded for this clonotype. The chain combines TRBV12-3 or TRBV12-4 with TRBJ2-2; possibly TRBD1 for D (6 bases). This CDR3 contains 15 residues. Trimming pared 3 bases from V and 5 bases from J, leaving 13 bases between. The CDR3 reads CASSFGRQGTGELFF. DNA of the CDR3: TGTGCCAGCAGTTTCGGCAGGCAGGGGACCGGGGAGCTGTTTTTT.

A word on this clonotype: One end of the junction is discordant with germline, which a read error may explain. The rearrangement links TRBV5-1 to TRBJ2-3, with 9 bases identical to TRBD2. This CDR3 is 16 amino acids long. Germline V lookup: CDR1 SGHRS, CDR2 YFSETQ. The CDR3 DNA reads TGCGTCAGCAGCTTTAGTACTAGCGGGAGCACAGATACGCAGTATTTT. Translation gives CVSSFSTSGSTDTQYF.

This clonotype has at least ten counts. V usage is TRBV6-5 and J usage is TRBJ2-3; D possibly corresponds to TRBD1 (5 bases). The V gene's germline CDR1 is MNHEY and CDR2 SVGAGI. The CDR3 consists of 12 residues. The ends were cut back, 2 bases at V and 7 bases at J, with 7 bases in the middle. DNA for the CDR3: TGTGCCAGCAGTTACAGGGGCAATACGCAGTATTTT. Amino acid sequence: CASSYRGNTQYF.

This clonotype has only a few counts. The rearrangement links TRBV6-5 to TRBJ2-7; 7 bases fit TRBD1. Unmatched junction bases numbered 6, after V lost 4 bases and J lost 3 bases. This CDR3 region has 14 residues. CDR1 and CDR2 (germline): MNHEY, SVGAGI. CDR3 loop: CASSSRRQGYEQYV. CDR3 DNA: TGTGCCAGCAGTTCCCGCCGACAGGGCTACGAGCAGTACGTC.

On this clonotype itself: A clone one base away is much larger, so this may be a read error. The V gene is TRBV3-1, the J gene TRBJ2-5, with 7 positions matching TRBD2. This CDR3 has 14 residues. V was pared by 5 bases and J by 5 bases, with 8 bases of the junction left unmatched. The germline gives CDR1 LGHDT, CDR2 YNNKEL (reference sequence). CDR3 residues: CASSGASGAETQYF. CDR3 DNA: TGTGCCAGCAGCGGGGCCAGCGGGGCTGAGACCCAGTACTTC.

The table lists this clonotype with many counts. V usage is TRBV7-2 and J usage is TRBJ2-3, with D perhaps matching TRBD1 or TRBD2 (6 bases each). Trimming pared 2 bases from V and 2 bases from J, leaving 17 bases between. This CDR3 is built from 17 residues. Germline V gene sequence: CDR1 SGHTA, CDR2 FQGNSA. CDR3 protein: CASSLMGGAPHTDTQYF. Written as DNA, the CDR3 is TGTGCCAGCAGCTTAATGGGGGGCGCGCCCCACACAGATACGCAGTATTTT.

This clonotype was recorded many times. The CDR3 sequence: CASSVSSSSNEKLFF. The CDR3 bases are TGTGCCAGCAGCGTATCATCGTCCTCTAATGAAAAACTGTTTTTT. The V and J genes are TRBV9 and TRBJ1-4; no clear D. The CDR3 runs 15 residues. Between the trimmed V and J ends, which lost 1 base and 3 bases, there was a span of 10 bases. The V gene's germline CDR1 is SGDLS and CDR2 YYNGEE. Full variable domain (remainder filled in from reference TRBV9 and TRBJ1-4): DSGVTQTPKHLITATGQRVTLRCSPRSGDLSVYWYQQSLDQGLQFLIQYYNGEERAKGNILERFSAQQFPDLHSELNLSSLELGDSALYFCASSVSSSSNEKLFFGSGTQLSVL.

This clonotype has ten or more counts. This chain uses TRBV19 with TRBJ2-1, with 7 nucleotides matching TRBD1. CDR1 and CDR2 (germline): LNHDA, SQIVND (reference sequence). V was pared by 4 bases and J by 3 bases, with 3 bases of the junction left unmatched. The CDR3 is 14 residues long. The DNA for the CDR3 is TGTGCCAGTAGTACGGACAGGCGCTACAATGAGCAGTTCTTC. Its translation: CASSTDRRYNEQFF.

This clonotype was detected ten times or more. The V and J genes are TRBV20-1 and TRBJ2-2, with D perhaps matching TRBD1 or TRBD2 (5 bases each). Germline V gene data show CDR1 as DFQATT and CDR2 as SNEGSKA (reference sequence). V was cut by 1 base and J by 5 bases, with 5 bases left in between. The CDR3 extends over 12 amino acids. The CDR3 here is CSARGGTGELFF. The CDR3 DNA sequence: TGCAGTGCTAGAGGGGGGACCGGGGAGCTGTTTTTT.